The T cell receptor beta chain under discussion was sequenced for a study of a mutant IDH1 vaccine in newly diagnosed glioma. The overall study: There were approximately 62% males and approximately 38% females among treated patients, whose mean age was about 40 years.

From germline, CDR1 is MNHNY and CDR2 SVGAGI (reference sequence). The J segment lost 4 bases and the V segment lost 2 bases, leaving 8 bases of the junction unmatched. The CDR3 is 15 residues long. Using immunoSEQ multiplex PCR, the repertoire was profiled, and TCRdb retains in-frame clones only, with some absent. This table holds about 130,000 clones, 80% found once. Comment on this clone: Its antigen is as yet unknown.

Time point denoted: week 11, during vaccination. The vaccine gave 300 ug of a 20-mer mutant IDH1 peptide subcutaneously per dose. The V gene is TRBV6-6, the J gene TRBJ2-7, with TRBD1 matching 7 bases. The sequences come from PBMCs, collected from a glioma patient whose treatment included an IDH1 peptide vaccine. This sequence originates from a man aged 35-49 years with glioma. CDR3 coding DNA: TGTGCCAGCAGTTACCTGGGCAGGGGGTTATACGAGCAGTACTTC. Its translation: CASSYLGRGLYEQYF.